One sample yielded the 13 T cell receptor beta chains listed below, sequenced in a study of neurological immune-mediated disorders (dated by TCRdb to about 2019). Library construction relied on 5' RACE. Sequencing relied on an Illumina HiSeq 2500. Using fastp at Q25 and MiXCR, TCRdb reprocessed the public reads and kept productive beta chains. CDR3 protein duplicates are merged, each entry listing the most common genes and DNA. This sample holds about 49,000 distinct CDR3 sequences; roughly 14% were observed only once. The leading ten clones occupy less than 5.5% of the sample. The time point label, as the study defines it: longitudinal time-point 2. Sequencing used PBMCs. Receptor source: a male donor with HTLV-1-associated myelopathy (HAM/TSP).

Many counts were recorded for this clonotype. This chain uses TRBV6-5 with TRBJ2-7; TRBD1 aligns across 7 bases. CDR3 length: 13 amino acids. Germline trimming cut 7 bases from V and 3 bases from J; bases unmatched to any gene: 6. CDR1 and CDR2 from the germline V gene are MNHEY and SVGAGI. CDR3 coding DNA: TGTGCCAGCACCCGACAGGGTGGCTACGAGCAGTACTTC. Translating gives CASTRQGGYEQYF.

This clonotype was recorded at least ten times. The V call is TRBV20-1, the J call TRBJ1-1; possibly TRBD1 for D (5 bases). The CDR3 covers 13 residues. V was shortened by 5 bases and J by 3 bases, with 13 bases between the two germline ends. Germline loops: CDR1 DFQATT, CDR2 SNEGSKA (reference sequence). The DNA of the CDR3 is TGCAGTGCTGGGGGAATCCTATACACTGAAGCTTTCTTT. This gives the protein CSAGGILYTEAFF.

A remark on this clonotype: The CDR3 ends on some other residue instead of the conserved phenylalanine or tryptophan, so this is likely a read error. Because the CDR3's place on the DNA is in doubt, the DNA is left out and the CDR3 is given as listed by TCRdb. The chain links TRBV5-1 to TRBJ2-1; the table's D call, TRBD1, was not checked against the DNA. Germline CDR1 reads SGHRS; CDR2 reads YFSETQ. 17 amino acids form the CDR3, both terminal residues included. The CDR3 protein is CASSPFSPGQGAGEQIL.

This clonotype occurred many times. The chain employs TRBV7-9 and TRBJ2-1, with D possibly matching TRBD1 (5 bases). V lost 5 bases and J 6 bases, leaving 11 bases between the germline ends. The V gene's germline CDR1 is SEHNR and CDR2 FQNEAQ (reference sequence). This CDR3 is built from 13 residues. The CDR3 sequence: CASSTQGGNEQFF. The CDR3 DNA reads TGTGCCAGCAGCACCCAGGGCGGCAATGAGCAGTTCTTC.

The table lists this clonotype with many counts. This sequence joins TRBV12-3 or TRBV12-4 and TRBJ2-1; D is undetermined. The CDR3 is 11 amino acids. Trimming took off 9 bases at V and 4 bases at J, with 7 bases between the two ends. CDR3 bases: TGTGCCAGTCTATTTTACAATGAGCAGTTCTTC. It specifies CASLFYNEQFF.

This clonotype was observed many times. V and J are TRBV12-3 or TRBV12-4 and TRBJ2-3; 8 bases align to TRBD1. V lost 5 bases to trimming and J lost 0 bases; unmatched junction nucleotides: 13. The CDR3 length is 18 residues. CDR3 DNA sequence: TGTGCCAGCAGTGACAGGGGCTTAATCTCACATAGCACAGATACGCAGTATTTT. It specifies CASSDRGLISHSTDTQYF.

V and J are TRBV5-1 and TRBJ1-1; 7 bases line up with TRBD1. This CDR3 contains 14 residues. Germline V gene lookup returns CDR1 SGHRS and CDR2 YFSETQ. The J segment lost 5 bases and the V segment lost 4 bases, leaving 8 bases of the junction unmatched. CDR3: CASSMTGRQTEAFF. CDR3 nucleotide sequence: TGCGCCAGCAGCATGACAGGGAGGCAAACTGAAGCTTTCTTT. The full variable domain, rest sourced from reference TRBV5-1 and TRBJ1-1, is KAGVTQTPRYLIKTRGQQVTLSCSPISGHRSVSWYQQTPGQGLQFLFEYFSETQRNKGNFPGRFSGRQFSNSRSEMNVSTLELGDSALYLCASSMTGRQTEAFFGQGTRLTVV.

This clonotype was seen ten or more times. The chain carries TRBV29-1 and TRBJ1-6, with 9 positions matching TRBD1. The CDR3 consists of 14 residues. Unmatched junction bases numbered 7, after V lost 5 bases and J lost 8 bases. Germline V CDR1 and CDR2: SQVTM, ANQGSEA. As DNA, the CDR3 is TGCAGCGTTAGGACAGGGGATGGCGATTCACCCCTCCACTTT. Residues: CSVRTGDGDSPLHF.

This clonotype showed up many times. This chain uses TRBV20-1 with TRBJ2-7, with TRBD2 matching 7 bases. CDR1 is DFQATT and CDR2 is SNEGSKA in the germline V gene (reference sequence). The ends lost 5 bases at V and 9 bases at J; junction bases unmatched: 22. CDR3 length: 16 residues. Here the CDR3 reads CSAERAAGPSLNVQYF. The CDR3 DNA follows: TGCAGTGCTGAACGAGCAGCGGGGCCCTCTTTAAATGTGCAGTACTTC.

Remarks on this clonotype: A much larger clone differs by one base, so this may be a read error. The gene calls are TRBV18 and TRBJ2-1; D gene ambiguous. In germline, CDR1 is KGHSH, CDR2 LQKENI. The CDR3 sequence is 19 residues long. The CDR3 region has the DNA TGTGCCAGCTCACCACTCGCTGGGTCGGGTCAGTCGAAGAGCCATGAGCCGTTCTTC. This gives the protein CASSPLAGSGQSKSHEPFF.

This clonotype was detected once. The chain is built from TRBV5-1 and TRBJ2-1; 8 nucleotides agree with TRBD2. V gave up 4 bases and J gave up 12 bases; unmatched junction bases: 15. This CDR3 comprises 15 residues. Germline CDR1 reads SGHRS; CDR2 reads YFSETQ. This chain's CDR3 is CASSPRTSLVIAQFF. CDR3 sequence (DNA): TGCGCCAGCAGCCCCAGGACTAGCCTGGTCATTGCGCAGTTCTTC.

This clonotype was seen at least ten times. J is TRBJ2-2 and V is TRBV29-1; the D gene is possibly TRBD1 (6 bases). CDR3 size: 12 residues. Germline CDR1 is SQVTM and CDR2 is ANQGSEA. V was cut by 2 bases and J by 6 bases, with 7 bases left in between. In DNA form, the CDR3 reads TGCAGCGTTGAAACAGGGTCCGGGGAGCTGTTTTTT. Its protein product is CSVETGSGELFF.

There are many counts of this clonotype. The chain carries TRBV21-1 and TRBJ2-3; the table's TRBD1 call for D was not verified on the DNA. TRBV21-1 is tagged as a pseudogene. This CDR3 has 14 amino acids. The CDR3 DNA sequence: TGTGCCAGCAACCCACAGGGTTCCCCAGATACGCAGTATTTT. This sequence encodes CASNPQGSPDTQYF.